These 10 T cell receptor beta chains came from one sample sequenced in a study of regulatory T cells in long-lasting Graves disease. Arm-PCR with iRepertoire HTBI primers amplified the CDR3 regions for these TCR beta libraries. One entry per CDR3 protein results from TCRdb running MiXCR on the multiplex PCR reads. The sample yields 500,000 to 700,000 distinct CDR3 sequences, about 16% seen once. Time point defined: newly diagnosed GD, antithyroid drugs for less than 3 months. PBMC-derived RNA was used for the TCR library. The same data also went into a second study, on T cells in Graves' hyperthyroidism and ophthalmopathy.

The source material was peripheral blood mononuclear cells (PBMCs), sampled at new diagnosis, from a patient treated with antithyroid drugs. The origin of the receptors is a woman under 40 with Graves disease.

This clonotype has at least ten counts. The rearrangement uses TRBV20-1 and TRBJ2-7; the D gene is possibly TRBD2 (5 bases). The CDR3 is 15 residues long. The germline V gene encodes CDR1 DFQATT and CDR2 SNEGSKA (reference sequence). V lost 0 bases, J lost 4 bases, and 16 bases lay in between. In DNA, the CDR3 is TGCAGTGCTAGAGATCGAAGCGGCCTAATATACGAGCAGTACTTC. This encodes CSARDRSGLIYEQYF.

The sample holds many counts of this clonotype. This chain connects TRBV20-1 to TRBJ2-7, with TRBD2 as a possible D gene (5 bases). CDR3 length: 13 amino acids. The V end was cut by 3 bases, the J end by 3 bases, with 12 bases between. The germline gives CDR1 DFQATT, CDR2 SNEGSKA (reference sequence). CDR3 DNA: TGCAGTGCTAGGAGACCGGGAAGCTACGAGCAGTACTTC. As protein: CSARRPGSYEQYF.

Points on this clonotype: A junction boundary mismatches the germline segment, possibly from a read error. The rearrangement links TRBV28 to TRBJ1-2; D may be TRBD1 (5 bases). CDR1 and CDR2 (germline): MDHEN, SYDVKM. The CDR3 sequence is 12 residues long. CDR3 DNA: TGTGCCAGCACCCTAGAGGGGTATGGCTGCACCTTC. Translation: CASTLEGYGCTF.

This clonotype turned up a few times. The chain employs TRBV10-3 and TRBJ2-7, with 7 bases lining up with TRBD1. With V trimmed by 5 bases and J by 2 bases, 3 bases remained unmatched. CDR1 and CDR2 (germline): ENHRY, SYGVKD. There are 13 residues in the CDR3. DNA of the CDR3: TGTGCCATCAGTAGACAGGGAACCTACGAGCAGTACTTC. It codes for CAISRQGTYEQYF.

J is TRBJ2-7 and V is TRBV20-1; 7 positions agree with TRBD2. The CDR3 has 13 amino acids. The trim removed 5 bases at V and 0 bases at J, leaving 4 bases unmatched. Germline lookup yields CDR1 DFQATT and CDR2 SNEGSKA (reference sequence). The CDR3 loop is CSAGGDGSYEQYF. In DNA form, the CDR3 reads TGCAGTGCTGGGGGGGACGGCTCCTACGAGCAGTACTTC.

This clonotype was seen at least ten times. The CDR3 loop reads CRSKSFRTNEQFF. The CDR3 bases are TGCAGATCAAAATCCTTTCGCACGAATGAGCAGTTCTTC. The chain links TRBV20-1 to TRBJ2-1; D remains ambiguous. The germline V gene encodes CDR1 DFQATT and CDR2 SNEGSKA (reference sequence). The CDR3 is 13 amino acids.

The gene calls are TRBV24-1 and TRBJ2-3; 12 bases fit TRBD2. The DNA end lines up better with TRBJ2-1; the J call may be wrong. Germline CDR1 and CDR2: KGHDR and SFDVKD. The CDR3 is made up of 15 amino acids. CDR3 in DNA: TGTGCCACCAGTGTAGGACTAGCGGGAAATACTGAGCAGTTCTTC. The encoded protein is CATSVGLAGNTEQFF.

This clonotype occurred a few times. J is TRBJ1-5 and V is TRBV20-1; D is unclear. Germline lookup yields CDR1 DFQATT and CDR2 SNEGSKA (reference sequence). The CDR3 runs 15 residues. The V gene lost 1 base and the J gene lost 9 bases, with 19 bases spanning the gap. The DNA of the CDR3 is TGCAGTGCTAGAGTTGGGGTCCAGGTTTCACCGCCCCAGCATTTT. Protein product: CSARVGVQVSPPQHF.

Many counts were recorded for this clonotype. The chain couples TRBV2 to TRBJ1-1; 7 bases fit TRBD1. V gave up 6 bases and J gave up 1 base; unmatched junction bases: 5. Germline V gives CDR1 SNHLY, CDR2 FYNNEI. The CDR3 runs 14 residues. CDR3 DNA sequence: TGTGCCAGCAGATACAGGGGCGGGAACACTGAAGCTTTCTTT. Its translation is CASRYRGGNTEAFF. Together with reference TRBV2 and TRBJ1-1, the CDR3 gives the full variable domain: EPEVTQTPSHQVTQMGQEVILRCVPISNHLYFYWYRQILGQKVEFLVSFYNNEISEKSEIFDDQFSVERPDGSNFTLKIRSTKLEDSAMYFCASRYRGGNTEAFFGQGTRLTVV.

Ten or more counts support this clonotype. The chain recombines TRBV6-1 with TRBJ2-7; tentative D call: TRBD1 (6 bases). Germline CDR1 MNHNS, CDR2 SASEGT. V dropped 7 bases and J dropped 4 bases, with 17 bases sitting between them. The CDR3 contains 14 residues. CDR3 sequence: CASTTSGAGYEQYF. CDR3 in DNA: TGTGCCAGCACAACCTCAGGGGCAGGGTACGAGCAGTACTTC.